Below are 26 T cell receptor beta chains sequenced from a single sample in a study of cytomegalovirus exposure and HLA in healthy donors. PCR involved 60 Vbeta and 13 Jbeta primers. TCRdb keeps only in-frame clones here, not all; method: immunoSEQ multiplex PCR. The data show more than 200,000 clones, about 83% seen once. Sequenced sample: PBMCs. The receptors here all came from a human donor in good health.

CDR3 in amino acids: CASSIGLAASTDTQYF. The CDR3 DNA reads TGTGCCAGTAGTATAGGACTAGCGGCTAGCACAGATACGCAGTATTTT. The J gene is TRBJ2-3, the V gene TRBV19, with TRBD2 identical over 9 bases. The V gene's germline CDR1 is LNHDA and CDR2 SQIVND (reference sequence). With V trimmed by 1 base and J by 0 bases, 2 bases remained unmatched. The CDR3 loop spans 16 amino acids.

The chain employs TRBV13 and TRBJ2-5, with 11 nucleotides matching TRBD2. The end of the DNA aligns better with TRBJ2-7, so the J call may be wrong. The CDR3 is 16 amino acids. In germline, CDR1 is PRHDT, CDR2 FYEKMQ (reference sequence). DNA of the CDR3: TGTGCCAGCAGTCCTCATAGGGCTAGCGGGGGGTACGAGCAGTACTTC. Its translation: CASSPHRASGGYEQYF.

The CDR3, as DNA: TGTGCCAGCAGATCAACGGACAGGGTATACAATGAGCAGTTCTTC. Its protein is CASRSTDRVYNEQFF. V gene TRBV27 combines with J gene TRBJ2-1; TRBD1 matches 8 bases. The CDR3 extends over 15 amino acids. With V trimmed by 6 bases and J by 4 bases, 8 bases remained unmatched. Germline V CDR1 and CDR2: MNHEY, SMNVEV (reference sequence).

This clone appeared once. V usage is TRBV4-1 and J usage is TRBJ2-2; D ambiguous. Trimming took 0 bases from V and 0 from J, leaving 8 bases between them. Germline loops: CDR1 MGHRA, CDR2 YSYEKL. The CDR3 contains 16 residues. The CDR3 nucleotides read TGCGCCAGCAGCCAAGAAAGCCTGGCGAACACCGGGGAGCTGTTTTTT. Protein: CASSQESLANTGELFF.

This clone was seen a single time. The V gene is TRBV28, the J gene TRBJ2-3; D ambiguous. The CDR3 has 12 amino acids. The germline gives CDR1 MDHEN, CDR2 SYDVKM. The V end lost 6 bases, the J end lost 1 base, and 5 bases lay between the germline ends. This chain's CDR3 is CASSSGTDTQYF. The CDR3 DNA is TGTGCCAGCAGCAGCGGCACAGATACGCAGTATTTT.

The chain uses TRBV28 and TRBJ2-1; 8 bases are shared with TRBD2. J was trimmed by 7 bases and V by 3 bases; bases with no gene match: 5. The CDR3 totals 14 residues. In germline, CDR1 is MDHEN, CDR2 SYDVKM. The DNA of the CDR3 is TGTGCCAGCAGTTTCTCTAGCGGGCTAAATGAGCAGTTCTTC. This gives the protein CASSFSSGLNEQFF.

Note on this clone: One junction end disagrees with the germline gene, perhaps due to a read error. The CDR3 spells CASSRGRQGAYEQYF. CDR3 bases: TGTGCTAGCAGCAGGGGTAGACAGGGGGCCTACGAGCAGTACTTC. This chain joins TRBV7-7 and TRBJ2-7; 9 bases align to TRBD1. Germline V CDR1 and CDR2: SSHAT, FNYEAQ (reference sequence). The CDR3 loop spans 15 amino acids. Complete variable domain (other parts from reference TRBV7-7 and TRBJ2-7): GAGVSQSPRYKVTKRGQDVTLRCDPISSHATLYWYQQALGQGPEFLTYFNYEAQPDKSGLPSDRFSAERPEGSISTLTIQRTEQRDSAMYRCASSRGRQGAYEQYFGPGTRLTVT.

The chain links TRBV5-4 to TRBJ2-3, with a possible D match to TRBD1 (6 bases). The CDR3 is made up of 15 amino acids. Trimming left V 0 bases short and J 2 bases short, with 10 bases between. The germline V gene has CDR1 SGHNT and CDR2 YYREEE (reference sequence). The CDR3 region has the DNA TGTGCCAGCAGCTTGGTACAGGGTGCCACAGATACGCAGTATTTT. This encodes CASSLVQGATDTQYF.

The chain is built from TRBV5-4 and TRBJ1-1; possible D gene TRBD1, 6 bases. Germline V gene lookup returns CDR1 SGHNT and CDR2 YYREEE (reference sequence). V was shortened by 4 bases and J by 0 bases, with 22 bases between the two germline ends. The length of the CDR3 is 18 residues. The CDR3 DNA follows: TGTGCCAGCAGCGAGGACAGTAATCTACTTACCATGAACACTGAAGCTTTCTTT. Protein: CASSEDSNLLTMNTEAFF.

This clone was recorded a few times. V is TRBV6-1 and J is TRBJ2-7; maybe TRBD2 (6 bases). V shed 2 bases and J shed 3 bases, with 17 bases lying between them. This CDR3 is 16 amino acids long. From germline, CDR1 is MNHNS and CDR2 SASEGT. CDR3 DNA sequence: TGTGCCAGCAGTGAATACGAAGCGGGTCCCCGCTACGAGCAGTACTTC. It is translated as CASSEYEAGPRYEQYF.

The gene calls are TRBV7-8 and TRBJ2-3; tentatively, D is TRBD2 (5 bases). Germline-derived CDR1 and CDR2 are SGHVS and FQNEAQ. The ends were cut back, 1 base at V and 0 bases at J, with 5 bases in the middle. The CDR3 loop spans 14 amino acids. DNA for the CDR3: TGTGCCAGCAGCTTAGTAGCGAGCACAGATACGCAGTATTTT. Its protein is CASSLVASTDTQYF.

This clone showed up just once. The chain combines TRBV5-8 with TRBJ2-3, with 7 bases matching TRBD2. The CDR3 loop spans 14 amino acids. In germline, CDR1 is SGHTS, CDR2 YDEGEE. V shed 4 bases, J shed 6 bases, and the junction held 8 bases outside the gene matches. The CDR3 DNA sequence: TGTGCCAGCAGCCTGGGGAGGGGCCCCGATACGCAGTATTTT. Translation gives CASSLGRGPDTQYF.

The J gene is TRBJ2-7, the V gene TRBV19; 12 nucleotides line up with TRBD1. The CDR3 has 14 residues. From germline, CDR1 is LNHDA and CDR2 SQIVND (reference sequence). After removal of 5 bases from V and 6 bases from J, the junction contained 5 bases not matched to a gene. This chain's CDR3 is CASSFGTGGSEQYF. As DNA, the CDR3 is TGTGCCAGTAGTTTCGGGACAGGGGGCTCCGAGCAGTACTTC.

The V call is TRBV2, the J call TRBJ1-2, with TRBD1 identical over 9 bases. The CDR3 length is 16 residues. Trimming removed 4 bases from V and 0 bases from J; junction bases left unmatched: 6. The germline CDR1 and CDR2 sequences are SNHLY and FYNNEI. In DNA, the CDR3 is TGTGCCAGCAGTGCCGGGACAGGGTGGACTAACTATGGCTACACCTTC. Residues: CASSAGTGWTNYGYTF.

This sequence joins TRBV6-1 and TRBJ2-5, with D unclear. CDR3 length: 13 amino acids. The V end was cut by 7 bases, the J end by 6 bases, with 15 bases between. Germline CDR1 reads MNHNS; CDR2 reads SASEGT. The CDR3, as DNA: TGTGCCAGCAATCGACCGGGTCGGCAGACCCAGTACTTC. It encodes CASNRPGRQTQYF.

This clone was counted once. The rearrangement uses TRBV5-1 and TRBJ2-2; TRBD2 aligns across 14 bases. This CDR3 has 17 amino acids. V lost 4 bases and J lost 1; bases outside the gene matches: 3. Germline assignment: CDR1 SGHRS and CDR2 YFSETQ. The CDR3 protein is CASSPGLAGVNTGELFF. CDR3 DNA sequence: TGCGCCAGCAGCCCGGGACTAGCGGGAGTGAACACCGGGGAGCTGTTTTTT.

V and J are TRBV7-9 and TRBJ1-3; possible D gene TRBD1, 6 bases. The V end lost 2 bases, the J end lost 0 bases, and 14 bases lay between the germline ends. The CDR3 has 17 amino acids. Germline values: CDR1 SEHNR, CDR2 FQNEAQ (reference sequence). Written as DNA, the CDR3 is TGTGCCAGCAGCTTAAGAACAGGGAAAATCTCTGGAAACACCATATATTTT. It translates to CASSLRTGKISGNTIYF.

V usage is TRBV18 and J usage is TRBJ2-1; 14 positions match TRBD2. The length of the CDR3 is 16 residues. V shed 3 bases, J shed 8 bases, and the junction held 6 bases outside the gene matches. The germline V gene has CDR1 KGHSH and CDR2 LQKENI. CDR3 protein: CASSPLGLAGGDEQFF. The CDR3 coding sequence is TGTGCCAGCTCACCCCTTGGACTAGCGGGAGGAGATGAGCAGTTCTTC.

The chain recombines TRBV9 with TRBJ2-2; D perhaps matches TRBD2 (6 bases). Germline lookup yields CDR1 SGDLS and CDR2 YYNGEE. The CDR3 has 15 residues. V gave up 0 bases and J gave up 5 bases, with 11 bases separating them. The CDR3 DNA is TGTGCCAGCAGCGTAGTAGGAGGGTCAACCGGGGAGCTGTTTTTT. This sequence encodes CASSVVGGSTGELFF.

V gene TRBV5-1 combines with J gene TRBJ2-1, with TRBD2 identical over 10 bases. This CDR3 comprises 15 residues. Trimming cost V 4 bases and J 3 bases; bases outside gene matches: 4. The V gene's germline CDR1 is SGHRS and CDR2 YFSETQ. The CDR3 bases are TGCGCCAGCAGCGCAACTAGCGGGAACTACAATGAGCAGTTCTTC. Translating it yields CASSATSGNYNEQFF.

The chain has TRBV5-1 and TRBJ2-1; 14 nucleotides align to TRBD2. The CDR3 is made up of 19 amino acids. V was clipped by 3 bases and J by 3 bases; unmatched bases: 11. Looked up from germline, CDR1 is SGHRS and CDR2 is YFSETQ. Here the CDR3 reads CASSSPGLAGVRVYNEQFF. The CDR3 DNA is TGCGCCAGCAGCTCACCGGGACTAGCGGGAGTTAGAGTCTACAATGAGCAGTTCTTC.

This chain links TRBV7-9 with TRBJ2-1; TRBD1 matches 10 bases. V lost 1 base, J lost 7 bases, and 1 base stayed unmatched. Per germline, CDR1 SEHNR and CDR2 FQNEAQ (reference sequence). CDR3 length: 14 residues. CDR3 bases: TGTGCCAGCAGCTTAGGACAGGGGGCTAATGAGCAGTTCTTC. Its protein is CASSLGQGANEQFF.

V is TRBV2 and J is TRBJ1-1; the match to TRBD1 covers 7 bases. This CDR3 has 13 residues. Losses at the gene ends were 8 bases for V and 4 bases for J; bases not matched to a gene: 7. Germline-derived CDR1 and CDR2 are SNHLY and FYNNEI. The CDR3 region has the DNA TGTGCCAGCTATAAGGGGGCGGTCACTGAAGCTTTCTTT. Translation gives CASYKGAVTEAFF. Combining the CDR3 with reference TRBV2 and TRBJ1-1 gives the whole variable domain EPEVTQTPSHQVTQMGQEVILRCVPISNHLYFYWYRQILGQKVEFLVSFYNNEISEKSEIFDDQFSVERPDGSNFTLKIRSTKLEDSAMYFCASYKGAVTEAFFGQGTRLTVV.

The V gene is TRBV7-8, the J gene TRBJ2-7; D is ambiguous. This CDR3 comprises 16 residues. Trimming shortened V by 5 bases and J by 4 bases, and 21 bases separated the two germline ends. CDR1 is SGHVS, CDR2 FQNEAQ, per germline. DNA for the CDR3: TGTGCCAGCAGCCCATTGATAGGTAGCCTCCCTTACGAGCAGTACTTC. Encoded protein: CASSPLIGSLPYEQYF.

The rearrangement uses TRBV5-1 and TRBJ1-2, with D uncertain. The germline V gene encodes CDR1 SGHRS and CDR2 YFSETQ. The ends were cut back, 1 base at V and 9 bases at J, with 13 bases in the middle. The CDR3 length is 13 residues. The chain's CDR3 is CASSLSASRSYTF. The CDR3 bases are TGCGCCAGCAGCTTGTCAGCCTCGAGGAGCTACACCTTC.

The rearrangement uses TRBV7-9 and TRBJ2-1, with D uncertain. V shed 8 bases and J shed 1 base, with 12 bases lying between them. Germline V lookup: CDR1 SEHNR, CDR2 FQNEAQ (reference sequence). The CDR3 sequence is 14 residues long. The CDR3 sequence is CASCPPQSYNEQFF. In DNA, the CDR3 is TGTGCCAGCTGTCCCCCCCAATCCTACAATGAGCAGTTCTTC.